This TCR beta chain was sequenced during a study of blood T cell repertoires in COVID-19. Study background: Researchers got acute and convalescent COVID-19 samples from the United States, Italy and Spain. Sample material is recorded as cDNA or gDNA derived from T cells, B-cell-depleted T cells, or PBMCs.

The CDR3 is 13 residues long. Germline values: CDR1 SNHLY, CDR2 FYNNEI. V was clipped by 4 bases and J by 2 bases, with 8 bases between them. In assigning cohorts, the study relied on participant-reported clinical history. Original methodology: Estimation of nucleated cell counts relied on the amplification of reference gene primers. Sequencing was performed with immunoSEQ multiplex PCR; in TCRdb, only in-frame clones are kept and a portion is missing. V, J and clone size are taken as reported in that table, and D and trimming were inferred from the DNA itself. Counted here are 350,000 to 400,000 clones, 90% to 95% occurring once; the ten biggest clones make up 0.7% to 0.95%.

The rearrangement uses TRBV2 and TRBJ1-1; D remains unclear. The TCR was taken from a middle-aged woman who had been exposed to COVID-19. Sequenced material: PBMCs or T cells enriched from blood (not recorded which). The CDR3 sequence is CASSVEGNTEAFF. The DNA of the CDR3 is TGTGCCAGCAGTGTGGAGGGAAACACTGAAGCTTTCTTT.